This entry lists 9 T cell receptor beta chains sequenced from one sample in a study of cytomegalovirus exposure and HLA in healthy donors. Researchers ran the PCR with 60 Vbeta and 13 Jbeta primers. Libraries were prepared by immunoSEQ multiplex PCR; TCRdb keeps only in-frame clonotypes and omits some of them. The data contain 150,000 or so clones, 65% to 75% of them singletons. The sequenced sample was PBMCs. The receptors were gathered from a girl aged 5-17 years in good health and CMV-seronegative.

The chain has TRBV7-7 and TRBJ2-1, with 8 bases lining up with TRBD1. Trimming took 1 base from V and 5 from J; bases not matched to a gene: 1. Germline V lookup: CDR1 SSHAT, CDR2 FNYEAQ (reference sequence). CDR3 length equals 14 residues. The CDR3 loop reads CASSLGRGHNEQFF. CDR3 bases: TGTGCCAGCAGCTTAGGCAGGGGGCACAATGAGCAGTTCTTC.

This chain links TRBV7-9 with TRBJ2-5, with a possible D match to TRBD1 (5 bases). CDR1 is SEHNR and CDR2 is FQNEAQ in the germline V gene (reference sequence). Trimming took off 3 bases at V and 5 bases at J, with 13 bases between the two ends. The CDR3 runs 14 residues. The CDR3 bases are TGTGCCAGCAGCTTGGCAGGGTTGAGGGAGACCCAGTACTTC. Its protein product is CASSLAGLRETQYF.

The genes are TRBV6-1 and TRBJ2-2; 9 bases map to TRBD1. The CDR3 consists of 15 residues. CDR1 MNHNS and CDR2 SASEGT come from the germline V gene. Germline trimming cut 10 bases from V and 4 bases from J; bases unmatched to any gene: 10. The chain's CDR3 is CATRGTGMSTGELFF. The DNA of the CDR3 is TGTGCCACTCGCGGGACAGGGATGTCCACCGGGGAGCTGTTTTTT.

The V and J genes are TRBV9 and TRBJ2-1; 8 nucleotides line up with TRBD1. With 7 bases clipped from V and 6 bases from J, the junction kept 9 bases outside the gene matches. This CDR3 has 14 residues. Germline-derived CDR1 and CDR2 are SGDLS and YYNGEE. The CDR3 region has the DNA TGTGCCAGCTCTAGGCAGGGGGCTATCAATGAGCAGTTCTTC. Residues: CASSRQGAINEQFF.

The chain recombines TRBV6-6 with TRBJ2-7, with D possibly being TRBD1 (5 bases). The CDR3 consists of 13 residues. V gave up 7 bases and J gave up 2 bases, with 12 bases separating them. Per germline, CDR1 MNHNY and CDR2 SVGAGI (reference sequence). The CDR3 sequence is CASTPTGTYEQYF. Here the CDR3 DNA reads TGTGCCAGCACACCCACAGGAACCTACGAGCAGTACTTC.

The chain employs TRBV7-2 and TRBJ1-5, with D possibly matching TRBD1 (5 bases). The CDR3 extends over 14 amino acids. Trimming took off 4 bases at V and 3 bases at J, with 10 bases between the two ends. CDR1 is SGHTA and CDR2 is FQGNSA in the germline V gene. The CDR3 protein is CASSSRGVNQPQHF. Written as DNA, the CDR3 is TGTGCCAGCAGCTCCCGGGGGGTCAATCAGCCCCAGCATTTT.

This chain uses TRBV7-2 with TRBJ1-2; D ambiguous. The CDR3 spans 15 residues. The V end was cut by 1 base, the J end by 1 base, with 10 bases between. CDR1 and CDR2 from the germline V gene are SGHTA and FQGNSA. In nucleotides, the CDR3 is TGTGCCAGCAGCTTAGAGCTACTCCTTAACTATGGCTACACCTTC. The encoded protein is CASSLELLLNYGYTF.

V usage is TRBV10-3 and J usage is TRBJ1-6; 7 bases align to TRBD1. Germline V gene sequence: CDR1 ENHRY, CDR2 SYGVKD. V shed 7 bases and J 0 bases; nucleotides not matched to a gene: 3. The CDR3 loop spans 15 amino acids. The CDR3, as DNA: TGTGCCATCAAAGGGGACAGCTCCTATAATTCACCCCTCCACTTT. This codes for CAIKGDSSYNSPLHF.

This clone is a singleton in its sample. The chain is built from TRBV27 and TRBJ1-5, with D unresolved. The CDR3 extends over 14 amino acids. Germline CDR1 MNHEY, CDR2 SMNVEV (reference sequence). V lost 0 bases and J 7 bases, leaving 10 bases between the germline ends. CDR3 nucleotides: TGTGCCAGCAGTTTATCGGACGGGAACCAGCCCCAGCATTTT. This sequence encodes CASSLSDGNQPQHF.